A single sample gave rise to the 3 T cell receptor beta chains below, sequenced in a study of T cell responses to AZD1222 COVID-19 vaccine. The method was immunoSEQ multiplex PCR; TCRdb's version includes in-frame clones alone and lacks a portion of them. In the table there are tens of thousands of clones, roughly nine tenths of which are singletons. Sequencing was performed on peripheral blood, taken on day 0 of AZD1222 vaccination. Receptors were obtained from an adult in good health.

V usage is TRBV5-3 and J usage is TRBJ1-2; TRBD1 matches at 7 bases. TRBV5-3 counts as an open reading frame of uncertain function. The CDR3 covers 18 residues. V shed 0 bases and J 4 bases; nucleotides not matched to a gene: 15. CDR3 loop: CARSLVPTGSPTAYGYTF. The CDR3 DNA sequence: TGTGCCAGAAGCTTGGTGCCGACAGGGTCGCCCACGGCCTATGGCTACACCTTC.

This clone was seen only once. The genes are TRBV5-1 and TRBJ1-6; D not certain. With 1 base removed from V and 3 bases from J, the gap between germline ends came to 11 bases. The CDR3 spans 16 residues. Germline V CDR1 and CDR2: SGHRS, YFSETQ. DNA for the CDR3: TGCGCCAGCAGCTTGTCGGGTGATTTCTATAATTCACCCCTCCACTTT. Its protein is CASSLSGDFYNSPLHF. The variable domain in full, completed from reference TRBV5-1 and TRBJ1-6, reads KAGVTQTPRYLIKTRGQQVTLSCSPISGHRSVSWYQQTPGQGLQFLFEYFSETQRNKGNFPGRFSGRQFSNSRSEMNVSTLELGDSALYLCASSLSGDFYNSPLHFGNGTRLTVT.

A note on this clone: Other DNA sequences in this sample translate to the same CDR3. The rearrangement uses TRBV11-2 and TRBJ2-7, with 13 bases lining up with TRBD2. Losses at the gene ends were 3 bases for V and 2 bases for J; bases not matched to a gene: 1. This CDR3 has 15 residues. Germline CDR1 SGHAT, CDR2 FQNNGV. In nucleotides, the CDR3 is TGTGCCAGCAGCTTGGGACTAGCGGGAACCTACGAGCAGTACTTC. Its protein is CASSLGLAGTYEQYF.